Listed below are T cell receptor beta chains from one sample, sequenced in a study of regulatory T cells in long-lasting Graves disease. TCRdb reanalysed the multiplex PCR reads using MiXCR and keeps one entry per CDR3 protein. The sample has roughly 700,000 distinct CDR3 sequences; 30% are singletons. The starting material was peripheral blood mononuclear cells (PBMCs), obtained when the disease was refractory, from a patient treated with antithyroid drugs. The receptors were sampled from a female donor with Graves disease. The CDR3 runs from the conserved cysteine through the conserved F or W.

CDR3,V,J
CASRAQGGDEKLFF,TRBV2,TRBJ1-4
CASITTANTEAFF,TRBV6-1,TRBJ1-1
CASSYGGGRGNQPQHF,TRBV6-5,TRBJ1-5
CASRKQGAGANVLTF,TRBV2,TRBJ2-6
CAISGMNTEAFF,TRBV10-3,TRBJ1-1
CASSLVRAVMNTEAFF,TRBV4-1,TRBJ1-1
CASSSGRKSNQPQHF,TRBV12-3/TRBV12-4,TRBJ1-5
CASSLTGGSYEQYF,TRBV28,TRBJ2-7
CASSQGLAGLQETQYF,TRBV7-9,TRBJ2-5
CSARVPAGGWETQYF,TRBV20-1,TRBJ2-5
CASSEDILHQPQHF,TRBV11-2,TRBJ1-5
CASRTPGQGYREQYF,TRBV27,TRBJ2-7
CSVGAGLAYEQYF,TRBV29-1,TRBJ2-7
CASSEARASGANVLTF,TRBV6-2/TRBV6-3,TRBJ2-6
CASSTRLAGLNEKLFF,TRBV5-6,TRBJ1-4
CAISATSGLAKNIQYF,TRBV10-3,TRBJ2-4
CASSLGGAPNQPQHF,TRBV12-3/TRBV12-4,TRBJ1-5
CSVARGGNQPQHF,TRBV29-1,TRBJ1-5
CAGSLPIDRDDYGYTF,TRBV5-1,TRBJ1-2
CASSLTQGRYTEAFF,TRBV11-2,TRBJ1-1
CASSWAPPGQGSYEQYF,TRBV5-1,TRBJ2-7
CASSPTKTGNTGELFF,TRBV7-9,TRBJ2-2
CASTLEEGANYGYTF,TRBV6-1,TRBJ1-2
CASSLSAGEYEQYF,TRBV3-1,TRBJ2-7
CSAPSGTGTNSPLHF,TRBV20-1,TRBJ1-6
CASSLARQDEQYF,TRBV7-9,TRBJ2-7
CAWSGDRVDGYTF,TRBV30,TRBJ1-2
CASSSLDRGRTEAFF,TRBV19,TRBJ1-1
CASSDQGEQYF,TRBV27,TRBJ2-7
CATSRAPLEIQYF,TRBV15,TRBJ2-4
CASSATAGTKYGYTF,TRBV19,TRBJ1-2
CSAPVGGNYGYTF,TRBV20-1,TRBJ1-2
CASSSPYGYTF,TRBV12-3/TRBV12-4,TRBJ1-2
CSARPTSVYEQYF,TRBV20-1,TRBJ2-7
CASSSQGAGVYGYTF,TRBV7-9,TRBJ1-2
CASSGGPPLEQYF,TRBV6-1,TRBJ2-7
CSVEGALGYGYTF,TRBV29-1,TRBJ1-2
CASSVQGEETQYF,TRBV9,TRBJ2-5
CASSSTGRRTYEQYF,TRBV19,TRBJ2-7
CASSARRTTGELFF,TRBV6-1,TRBJ2-2
CASSPRVVYTGELFF,TRBV28,TRBJ2-2
CASSLSGTGVGTEAFF,TRBV28,TRBJ1-1
CASSITGQGNQPQHF,TRBV19,TRBJ1-5
CASSLTGMITEAFF,TRBV2,TRBJ1-1
CASPRELNTEAFF,TRBV25-1,TRBJ1-1
CASRLGTGKEKLFF,TRBV19,TRBJ1-4
CASTGTGEGEQYF,TRBV12-3/TRBV12-4,TRBJ2-7
CSATSGTGSGNTIYF,TRBV20-1,TRBJ1-3
CASSLVRRPNQPQHF,TRBV7-2,TRBJ1-5
CASSLGDVTYEQYF,TRBV3-1,TRBJ2-7